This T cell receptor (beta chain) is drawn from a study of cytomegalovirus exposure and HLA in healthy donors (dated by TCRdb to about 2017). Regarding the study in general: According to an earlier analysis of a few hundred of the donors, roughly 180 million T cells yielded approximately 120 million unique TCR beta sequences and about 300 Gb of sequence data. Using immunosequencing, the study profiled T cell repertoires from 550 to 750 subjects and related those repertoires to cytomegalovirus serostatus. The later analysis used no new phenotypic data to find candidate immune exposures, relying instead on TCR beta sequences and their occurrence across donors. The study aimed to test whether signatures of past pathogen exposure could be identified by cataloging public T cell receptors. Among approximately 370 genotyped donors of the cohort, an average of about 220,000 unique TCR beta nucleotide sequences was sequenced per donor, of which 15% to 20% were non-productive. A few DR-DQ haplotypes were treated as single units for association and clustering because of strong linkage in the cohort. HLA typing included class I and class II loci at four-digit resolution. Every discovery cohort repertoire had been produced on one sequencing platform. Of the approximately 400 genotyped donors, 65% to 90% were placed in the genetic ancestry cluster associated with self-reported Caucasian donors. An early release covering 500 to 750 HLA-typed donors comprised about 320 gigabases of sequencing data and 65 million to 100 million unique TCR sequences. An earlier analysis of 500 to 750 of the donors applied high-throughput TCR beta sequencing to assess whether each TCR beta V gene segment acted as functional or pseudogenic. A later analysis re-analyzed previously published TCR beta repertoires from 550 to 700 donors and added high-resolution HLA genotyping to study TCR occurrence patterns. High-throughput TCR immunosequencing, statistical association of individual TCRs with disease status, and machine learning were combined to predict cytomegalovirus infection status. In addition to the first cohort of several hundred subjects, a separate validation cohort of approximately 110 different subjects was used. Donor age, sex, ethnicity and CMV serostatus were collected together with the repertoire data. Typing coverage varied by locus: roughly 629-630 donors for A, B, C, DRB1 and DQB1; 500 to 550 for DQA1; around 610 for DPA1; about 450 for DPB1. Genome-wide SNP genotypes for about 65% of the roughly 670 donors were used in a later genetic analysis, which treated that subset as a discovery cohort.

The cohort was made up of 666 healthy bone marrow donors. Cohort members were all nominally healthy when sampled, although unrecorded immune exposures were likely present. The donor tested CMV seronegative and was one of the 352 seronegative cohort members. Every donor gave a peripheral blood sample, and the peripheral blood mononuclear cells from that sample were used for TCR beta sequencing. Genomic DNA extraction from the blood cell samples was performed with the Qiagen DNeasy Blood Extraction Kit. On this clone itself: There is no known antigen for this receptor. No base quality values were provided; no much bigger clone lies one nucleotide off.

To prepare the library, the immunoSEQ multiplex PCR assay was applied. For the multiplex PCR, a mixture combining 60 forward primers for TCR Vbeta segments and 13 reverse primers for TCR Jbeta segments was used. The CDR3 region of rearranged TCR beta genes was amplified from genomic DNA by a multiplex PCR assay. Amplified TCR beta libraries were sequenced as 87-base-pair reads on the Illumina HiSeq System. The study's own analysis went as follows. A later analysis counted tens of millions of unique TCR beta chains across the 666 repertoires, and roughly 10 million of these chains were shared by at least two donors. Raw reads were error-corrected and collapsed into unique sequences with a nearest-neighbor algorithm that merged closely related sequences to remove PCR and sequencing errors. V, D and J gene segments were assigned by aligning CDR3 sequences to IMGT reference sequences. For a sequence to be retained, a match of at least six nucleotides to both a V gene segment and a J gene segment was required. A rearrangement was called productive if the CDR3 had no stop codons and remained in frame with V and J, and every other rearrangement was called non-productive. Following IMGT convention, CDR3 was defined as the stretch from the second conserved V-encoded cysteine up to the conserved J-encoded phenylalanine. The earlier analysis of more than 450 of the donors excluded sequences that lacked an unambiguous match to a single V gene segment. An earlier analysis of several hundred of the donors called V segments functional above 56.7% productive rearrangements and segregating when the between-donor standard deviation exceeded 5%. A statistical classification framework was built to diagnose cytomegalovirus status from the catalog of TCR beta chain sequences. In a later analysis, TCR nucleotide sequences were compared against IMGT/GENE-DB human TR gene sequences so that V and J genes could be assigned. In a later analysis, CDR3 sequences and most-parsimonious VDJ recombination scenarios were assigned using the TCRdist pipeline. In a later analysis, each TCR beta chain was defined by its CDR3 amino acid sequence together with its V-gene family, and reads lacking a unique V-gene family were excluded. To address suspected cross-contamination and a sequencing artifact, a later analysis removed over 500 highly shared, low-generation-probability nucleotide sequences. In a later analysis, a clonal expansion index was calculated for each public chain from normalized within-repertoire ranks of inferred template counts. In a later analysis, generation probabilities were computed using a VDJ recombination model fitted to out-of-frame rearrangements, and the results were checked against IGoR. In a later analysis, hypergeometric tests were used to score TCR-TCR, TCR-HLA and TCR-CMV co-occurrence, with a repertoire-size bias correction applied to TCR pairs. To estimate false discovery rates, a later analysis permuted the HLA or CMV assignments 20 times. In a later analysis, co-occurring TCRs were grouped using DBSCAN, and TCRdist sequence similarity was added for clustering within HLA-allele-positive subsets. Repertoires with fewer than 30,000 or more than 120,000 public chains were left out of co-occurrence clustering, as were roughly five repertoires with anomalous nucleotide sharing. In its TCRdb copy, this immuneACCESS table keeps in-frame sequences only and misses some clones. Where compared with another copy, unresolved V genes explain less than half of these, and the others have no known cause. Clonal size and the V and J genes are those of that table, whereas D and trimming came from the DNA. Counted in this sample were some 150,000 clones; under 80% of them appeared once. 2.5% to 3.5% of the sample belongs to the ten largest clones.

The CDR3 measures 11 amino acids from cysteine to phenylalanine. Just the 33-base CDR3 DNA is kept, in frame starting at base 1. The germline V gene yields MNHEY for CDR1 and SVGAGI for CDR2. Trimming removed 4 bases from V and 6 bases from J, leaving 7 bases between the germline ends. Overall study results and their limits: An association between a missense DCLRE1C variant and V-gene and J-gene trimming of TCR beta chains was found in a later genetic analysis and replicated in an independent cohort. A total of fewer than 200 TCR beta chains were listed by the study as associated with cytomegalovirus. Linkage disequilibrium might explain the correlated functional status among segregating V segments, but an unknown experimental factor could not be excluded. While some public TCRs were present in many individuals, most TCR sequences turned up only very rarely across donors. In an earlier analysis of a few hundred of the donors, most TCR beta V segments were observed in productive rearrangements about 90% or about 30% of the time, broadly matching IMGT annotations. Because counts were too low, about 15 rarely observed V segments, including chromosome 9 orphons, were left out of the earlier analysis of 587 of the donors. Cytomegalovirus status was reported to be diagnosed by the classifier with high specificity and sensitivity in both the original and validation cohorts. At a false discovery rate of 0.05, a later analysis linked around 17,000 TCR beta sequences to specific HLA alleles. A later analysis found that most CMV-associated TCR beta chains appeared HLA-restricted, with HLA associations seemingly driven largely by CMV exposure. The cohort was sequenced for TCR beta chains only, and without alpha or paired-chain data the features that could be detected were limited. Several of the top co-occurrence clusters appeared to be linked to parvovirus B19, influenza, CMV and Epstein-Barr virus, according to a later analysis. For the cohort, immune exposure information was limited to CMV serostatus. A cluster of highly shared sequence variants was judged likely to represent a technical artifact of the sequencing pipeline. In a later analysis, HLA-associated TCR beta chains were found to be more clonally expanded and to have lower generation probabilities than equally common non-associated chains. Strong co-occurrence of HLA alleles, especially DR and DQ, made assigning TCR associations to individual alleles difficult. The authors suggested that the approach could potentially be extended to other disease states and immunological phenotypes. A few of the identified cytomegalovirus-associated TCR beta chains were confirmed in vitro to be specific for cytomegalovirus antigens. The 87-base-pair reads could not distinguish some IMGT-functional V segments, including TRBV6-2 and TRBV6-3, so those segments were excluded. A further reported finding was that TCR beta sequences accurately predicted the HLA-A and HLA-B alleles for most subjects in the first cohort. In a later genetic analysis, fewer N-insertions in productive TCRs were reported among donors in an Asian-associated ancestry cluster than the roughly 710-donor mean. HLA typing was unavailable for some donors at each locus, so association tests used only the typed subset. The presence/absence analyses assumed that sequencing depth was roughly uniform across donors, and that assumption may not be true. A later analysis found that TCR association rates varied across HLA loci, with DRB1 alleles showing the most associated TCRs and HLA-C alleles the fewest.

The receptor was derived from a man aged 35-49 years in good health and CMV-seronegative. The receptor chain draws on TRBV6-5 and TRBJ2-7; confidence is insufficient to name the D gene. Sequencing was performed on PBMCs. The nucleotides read TGTGCCAGCAGTTCCGTCGGCGAGCAGTACTTC. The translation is CASSSVGEQYF.